This T cell receptor beta chain was identified in a study of tumor-infiltrating lymphocytes in primary liver carcinoma. Total RNA and DNA came together from approximately 20-30 mg of bulk tissue without cell sorting. Every patient had chronic HBV infection and was treatment-naive. Starting from about 0.5 ug of total RNA, TCR beta cDNA was produced with a primer in the constant region. Employing slightly modified ARM-PCR, three nested multiplex PCR rounds were run, and these gave rise to the TCR beta libraries. For around 9 cycles apiece, the opening two PCR rounds ran with TRBV1-TRBV30 forward primers and a C-beta reverse primer. Each CDR3 protein gets one entry after TCRdb re-called the multiplex PCR reads with MiXCR. This table has approximately 190,000 distinct CDR3 sequences, just under 85% appearing once. Germline V gene lookup returns CDR1 MNHEY and CDR2 SVGEGT. The CDR3 is 16 residues long. V was shortened by 10 bases and J by 4 bases, with 20 bases between the two germline ends.

V usage is TRBV6-2 or TRBV6-3 and J usage is TRBJ2-6; D gene uncertain. Sequenced sample: tumor tissue from primary liver carcinoma. This receptor was taken from a man aged 35-49 years with primary liver carcinoma and hepatitis B virus infection. The CDR3 DNA reads as TGTGCCACCAAAGGCAGGTTTCCTTCAGGGGCCAACGTCCTGACTTTC. Translated: CATKGRFPSGANVLTF.